One and the same sample provided the 14 T cell receptor beta chains below, sequenced in a study of cytomegalovirus exposure and HLA in healthy donors (dated by TCRdb to about 2017). Receptor amplification or capture employed the immunoSEQ multiplex PCR assay. For the multiplex PCR, a mixture combining 60 forward primers for TCR Vbeta segments and 13 reverse primers for TCR Jbeta segments was used. TCRdb stores this immuneACCESS table with in-frame sequences only. Part of the clones is absent; in the studies checked, under half of the shortfall reflects unresolved V genes, and no reason is known for the rest. This sample comprises 97,000 or so clones, roughly 70% of them detected only once. The ten largest clonotypes hold 2% to 2.5% of the sample. Sequenced material: PBMCs. The receptors derive from a man aged 50-59 years in good health and CMV-seronegative.

The chain links TRBV27 to TRBJ2-7; 10 nucleotides agree with TRBD2. The CDR3 is 20 amino acids. V dropped 4 bases and J dropped 2; count of bases not matched to a gene: 20. The germline V gene has CDR1 MNHEY and CDR2 SMNVEV (reference sequence). The CDR3 nucleotides read TGTGCCAGCAGTTATGGGGCTAGCGGGAGAAGAACTACACCCCCCTACGAGCAGTACTTC. Amino acids: CASSYGASGRRTTPPYEQYF.

The genes are TRBV2 and TRBJ2-3; 8 bases are a match to TRBD2. This CDR3 comprises 17 residues. Germline CDR1 reads SNHLY; CDR2 reads FYNNEI. After removal of 2 bases from V and 2 bases from J, the junction contained 9 bases not matched to a gene. The CDR3 DNA follows: TGTGCCAGCAGTGAATTAGGGAAGCGGGGGACCACAGATACGCAGTATTTT. Encoded protein: CASSELGKRGTTDTQYF.

CDR3 DNA: TGTGCCATCAGTGGAGCTAGCGGGGGAGAGGAGCAGTACTTC. Protein: CAISGASGGEEQYF. The rearrangement uses TRBV10-3 and TRBJ2-7; 10 nucleotides agree with TRBD2. This CDR3 contains 14 residues. The V gene end was trimmed by 4 bases and the J gene end by 7 bases; junction bases not matched to a gene: 7. Per germline, CDR1 ENHRY and CDR2 SYGVKD.

This clone showed up just a few times. The chain employs TRBV18 and TRBJ2-7; TRBD2 matches at 14 bases. CDR1 is KGHSH, CDR2 LQKENI, per germline. This CDR3 spans 19 amino acids. Trimming cost V 0 bases and J 10 bases; bases outside gene matches: 17. In DNA, the CDR3 is TGTGCCAGCTCACCACCGGTGACTAGCGGGAGGGCCGACTGGGGTCTCCAGTACTTC. As protein: CASSPPVTSGRADWGLQYF. Combining the CDR3 with reference TRBV18 and TRBJ2-7 gives the whole variable domain NAGVMQNPRHLVRRRGQEARLRCSPMKGHSHVYWYRQLPEEGLKFMVYLQKENIIDESGMPKERFSAEFPKEGPSILRIQQVVRGDSAAYFCASSPPVTSGRADWGLQYFGPGTRLTVT.

J is TRBJ2-2 and V is TRBV6-1; possible D gene TRBD1, 5 bases. The CDR3 loop spans 13 amino acids. Per the germline V gene, CDR1 is MNHNS and CDR2 is SASEGT. V lost 2 bases and J lost 7, with 8 bases in between. The CDR3 nucleotides read TGTGCCAGCAGTGAACTAGGGGTCGGGGAGCTGTTTTTT. This translates into CASSELGVGELFF.

This rearrangement joins TRBV5-6 to TRBJ1-2, with D possibly being TRBD1 (6 bases). V lost 4 bases to trimming and J lost 2 bases, with 15 bases between them. The CDR3 sequence is 15 residues long. The V gene's germline CDR1 is SGHDT and CDR2 YYEEEE. In DNA form, the CDR3 reads TGTGCCAGCAGCCAATTTAGACAGGAAAACTATGGCTACACCTTC. It encodes CASSQFRQENYGYTF.

This chain links TRBV10-2 with TRBJ1-1; 7 bases are a match to TRBD1. Looked up from germline, CDR1 is WSHSY and CDR2 is SAAADI. The junction had 3 bases not matched to a gene; V was cut back by 3 bases and J by 5 bases. The CDR3 loop spans 13 amino acids. CDR3 bases: TGCGCCAGCAGTGAACAGGGGAGAACTGAAGCTTTCTTT. Its protein is CASSEQGRTEAFF.

The rearrangement joins TRBV10-3 to TRBJ1-6, with D perhaps matching TRBD1 (5 bases). Between the trimmed V and J ends, which lost 11 bases and 10 bases, there was a span of 18 bases. The V gene's germline CDR1 is ENHRY and CDR2 SYGVKD. This CDR3 spans 13 amino acids. The CDR3 protein is CAPSGGEESPLHF. In DNA form, the CDR3 reads TGTGCCCCCTCGGGGGGGGAGGAGTCACCCCTCCACTTT.

The chain employs TRBV11-2 and TRBJ2-7, with TRBD1 identical over 9 bases. Germline values: CDR1 SGHAT, CDR2 FQNNGV. With V trimmed by 3 bases and J by 2 bases, 5 bases remained unmatched. CDR3 length: 15 amino acids. The CDR3 loop reads CASSFFGTGTYEQYF. The DNA of the CDR3 is TGTGCCAGCAGCTTTTTCGGGACAGGGACCTACGAGCAGTACTTC.

The chain couples TRBV4-3 to TRBJ2-7; D unresolved. This CDR3 spans 16 amino acids. The V end was cut by 4 bases, the J end by 3 bases, with 19 bases between. Germline V lookup: CDR1 LGHNA, CDR2 YSLEER. This chain's CDR3 is CASSPNGDTRSYEQYF. For the CDR3, the DNA is TGCGCCAGCAGCCCCAACGGCGATACGAGGAGCTACGAGCAGTACTTC.

The chain couples TRBV2 to TRBJ2-7; 9 positions agree with TRBD2. The germline V gene has CDR1 SNHLY and CDR2 FYNNEI. V was pared by 6 bases and J by 2 bases, with 8 bases of the junction left unmatched. The CDR3 spans 15 residues. Here the CDR3 DNA reads TGTGCCAGCAGCCTGGGACTAGCCGACCCCTACGAGCAGTACTTC. Protein product: CASSLGLADPYEQYF.

V is TRBV7-9 and J is TRBJ2-5; 8 bases align to TRBD2. The J call could be wrong; TRBJ2-7 is a better fit for the DNA end. The CDR3 totals 15 residues. Germline loops: CDR1 SEHNR, CDR2 FQNEAQ (reference sequence). CDR3 protein: CASSLYAGGSYEQYF. Here the CDR3 DNA reads TGTGCCAGCAGCCTGTACGCGGGAGGCTCCTACGAGCAGTACTTC.

As for this clone: Relative to the germline gene, one junction end is altered; a read error may explain this. This specimen includes other DNA sequences encoding the same CDR3. The CDR3 reads CASSGEGQGAGELFF. Written as DNA, the CDR3 is TGTGCCAGCAGTGGGGAGGGACAGGGGGCCGGCGAGCTGTTTTTT. This rearrangement joins TRBV28 to TRBJ2-2; 12 positions match TRBD1. There are 15 residues in the CDR3. Germline assignment: CDR1 MDHEN and CDR2 SYDVKM.

The V and J genes are TRBV5-1 and TRBJ1-2; D gene unclear. Deletions cut 2 bases from V and 1 base from J, with 12 bases between. The CDR3 totals 15 residues. Per the germline V gene, CDR1 is SGHRS and CDR2 is YFSETQ. The CDR3 loop reads CASSLRANLNYGYTF. The CDR3 DNA sequence: TGCGCCAGCAGCTTAAGAGCGAATCTTAACTATGGCTACACCTTC.